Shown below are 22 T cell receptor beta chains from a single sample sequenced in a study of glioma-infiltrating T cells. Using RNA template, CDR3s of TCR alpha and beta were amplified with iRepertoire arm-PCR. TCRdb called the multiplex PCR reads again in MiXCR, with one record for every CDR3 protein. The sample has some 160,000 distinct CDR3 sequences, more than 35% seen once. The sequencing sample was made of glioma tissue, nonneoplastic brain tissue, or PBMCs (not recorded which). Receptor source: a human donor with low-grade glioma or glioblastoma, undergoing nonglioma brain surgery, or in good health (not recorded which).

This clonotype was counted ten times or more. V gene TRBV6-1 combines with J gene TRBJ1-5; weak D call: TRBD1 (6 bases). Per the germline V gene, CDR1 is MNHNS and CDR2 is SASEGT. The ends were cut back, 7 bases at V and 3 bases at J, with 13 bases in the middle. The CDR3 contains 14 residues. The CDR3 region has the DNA TGTGCCAGCAATCCCGACAGGAACAATCAGCCCCAGCATTTT. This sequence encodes CASNPDRNNQPQHF.

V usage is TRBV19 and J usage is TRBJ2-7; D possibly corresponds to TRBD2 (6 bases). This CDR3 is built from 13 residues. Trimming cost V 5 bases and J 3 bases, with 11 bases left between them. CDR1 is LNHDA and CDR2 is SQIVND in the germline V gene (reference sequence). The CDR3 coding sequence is TGTGCCAGTAGTCTCGGGACTCGCTACGAGCAGTACTTC. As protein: CASSLGTRYEQYF.

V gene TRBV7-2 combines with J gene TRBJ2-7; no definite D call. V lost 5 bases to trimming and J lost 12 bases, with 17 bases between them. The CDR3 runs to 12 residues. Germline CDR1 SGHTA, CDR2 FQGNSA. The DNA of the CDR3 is TGTGCCAGCAGCCCCCGCGATCCCCACCCGTACTTC. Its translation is CASSPRDPHPYF.

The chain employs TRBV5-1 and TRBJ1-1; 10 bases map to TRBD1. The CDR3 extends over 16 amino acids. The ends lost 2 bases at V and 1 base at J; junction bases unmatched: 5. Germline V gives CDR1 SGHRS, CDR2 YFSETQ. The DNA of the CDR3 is TGCGCCAGCAGCTTAACGGGGGACAGGGGGAACACTGAAGCTTTCTTT. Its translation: CASSLTGDRGNTEAFF.

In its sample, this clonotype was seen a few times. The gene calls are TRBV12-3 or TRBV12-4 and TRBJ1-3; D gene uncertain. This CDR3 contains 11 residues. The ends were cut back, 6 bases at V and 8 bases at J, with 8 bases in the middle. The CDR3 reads CASRPLDTIYF. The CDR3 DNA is TGTGCCAGCAGGCCATTGGACACCATATATTTT.

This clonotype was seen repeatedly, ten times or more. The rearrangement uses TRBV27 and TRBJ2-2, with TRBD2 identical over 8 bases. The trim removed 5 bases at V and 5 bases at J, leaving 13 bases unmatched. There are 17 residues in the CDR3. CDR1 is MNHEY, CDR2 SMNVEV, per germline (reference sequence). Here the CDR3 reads CASSPTPSGSPTGELFF. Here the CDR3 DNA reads TGTGCCAGCAGTCCAACTCCGAGCGGGAGCCCGACCGGGGAGCTGTTTTTT.

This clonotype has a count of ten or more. In DNA, the CDR3 is TGCGCCAGCAGCCAAGTGTCCCACGGCGGCAATCAGCCCCAGCATTTT. Translated, it gives CASSQVSHGGNQPQHF. The V and J genes are TRBV4-1 and TRBJ1-5; no clear D. Germline V lookup: CDR1 MGHRA, CDR2 YSYEKL. Trimming cost V 1 base and J 2 bases, with 12 bases left between them. There are 16 residues in the CDR3.

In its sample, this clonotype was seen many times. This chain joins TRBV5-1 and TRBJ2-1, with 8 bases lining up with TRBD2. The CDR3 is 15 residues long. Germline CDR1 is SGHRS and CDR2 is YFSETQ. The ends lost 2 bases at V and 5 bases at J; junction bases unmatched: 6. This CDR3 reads CASSFSLAGNNEQFF. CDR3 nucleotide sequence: TGCGCCAGCAGCTTTTCCTTAGCGGGAAACAATGAGCAGTTCTTC.

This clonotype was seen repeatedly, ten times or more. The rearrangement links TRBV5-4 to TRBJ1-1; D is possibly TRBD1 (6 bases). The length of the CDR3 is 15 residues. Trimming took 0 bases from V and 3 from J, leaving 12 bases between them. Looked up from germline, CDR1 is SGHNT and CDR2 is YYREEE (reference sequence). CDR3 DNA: TGTGCCAGCAGCTTGGATCAGGGGAGAGACACTGAAGCTTTCTTT. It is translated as CASSLDQGRDTEAFF.

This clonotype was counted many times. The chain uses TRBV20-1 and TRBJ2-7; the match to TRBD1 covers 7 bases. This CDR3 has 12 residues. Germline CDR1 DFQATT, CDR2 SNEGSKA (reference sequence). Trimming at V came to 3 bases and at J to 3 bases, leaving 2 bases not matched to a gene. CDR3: CSASSGGYEQYF. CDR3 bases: TGCAGTGCTAGTTCAGGGGGCTACGAGCAGTACTTC.

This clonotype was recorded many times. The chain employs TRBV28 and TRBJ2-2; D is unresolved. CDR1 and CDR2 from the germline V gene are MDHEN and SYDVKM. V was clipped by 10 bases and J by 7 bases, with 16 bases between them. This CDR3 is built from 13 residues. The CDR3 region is CATRQEVVGELFF. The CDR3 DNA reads TGTGCCACCCGGCAAGAGGTCGTCGGGGAGCTGTTTTTT.

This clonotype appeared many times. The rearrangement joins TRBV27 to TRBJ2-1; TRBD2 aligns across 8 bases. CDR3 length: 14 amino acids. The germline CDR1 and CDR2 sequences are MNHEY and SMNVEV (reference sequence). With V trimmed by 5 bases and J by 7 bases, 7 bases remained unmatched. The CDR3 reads CASSPTSVGNEQFF. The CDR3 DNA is TGTGCCAGCAGTCCGACTAGCGTAGGGAATGAGCAGTTCTTC.

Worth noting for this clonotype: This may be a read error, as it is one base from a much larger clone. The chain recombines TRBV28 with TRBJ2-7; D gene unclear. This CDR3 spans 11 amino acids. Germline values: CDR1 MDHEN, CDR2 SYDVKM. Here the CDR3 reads CASGDPYGQYF. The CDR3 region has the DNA TGTGCCAGCGGTGACCCCTACGGGCAGTACTTC.

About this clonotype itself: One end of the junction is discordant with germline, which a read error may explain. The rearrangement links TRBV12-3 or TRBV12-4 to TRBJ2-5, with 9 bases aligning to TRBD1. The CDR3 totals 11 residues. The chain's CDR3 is CASSPGQGIHF. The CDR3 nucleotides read TGTGCCAGCAGTCCCGGACAGGGGATTCACTTC.

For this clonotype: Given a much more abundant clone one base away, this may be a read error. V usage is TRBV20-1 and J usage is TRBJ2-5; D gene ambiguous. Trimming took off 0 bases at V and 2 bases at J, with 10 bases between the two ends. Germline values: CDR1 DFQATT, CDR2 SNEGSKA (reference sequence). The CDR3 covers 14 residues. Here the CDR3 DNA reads TGCAGTGCTAGAGATCTGTCAGTACAAGAGACCCAGTACTTC. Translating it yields CSARDLSVQETQYF.

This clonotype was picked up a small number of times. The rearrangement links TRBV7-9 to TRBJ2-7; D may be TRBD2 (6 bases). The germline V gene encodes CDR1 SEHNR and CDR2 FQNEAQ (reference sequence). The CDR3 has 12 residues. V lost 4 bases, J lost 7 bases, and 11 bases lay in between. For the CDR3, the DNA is TGTGCCAGCAGCTCGACTAGTCAAGAGCAGTACTTC. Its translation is CASSSTSQEQYF.

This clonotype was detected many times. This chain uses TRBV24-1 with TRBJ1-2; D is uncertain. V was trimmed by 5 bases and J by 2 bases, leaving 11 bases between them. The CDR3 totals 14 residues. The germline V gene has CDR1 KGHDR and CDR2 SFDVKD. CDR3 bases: TGTGCCACCAGTGGTCCGACGGGAAACTATGGCTACACCTTC. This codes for CATSGPTGNYGYTF.

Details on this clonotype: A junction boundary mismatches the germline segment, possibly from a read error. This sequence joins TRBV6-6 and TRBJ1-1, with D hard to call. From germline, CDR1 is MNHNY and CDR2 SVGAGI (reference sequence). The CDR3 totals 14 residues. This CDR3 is CASSYSIRNSEDFF. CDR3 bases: TGTGCCAGCAGTTACTCGATACGGAACAGTGAAGATTTCTTT.

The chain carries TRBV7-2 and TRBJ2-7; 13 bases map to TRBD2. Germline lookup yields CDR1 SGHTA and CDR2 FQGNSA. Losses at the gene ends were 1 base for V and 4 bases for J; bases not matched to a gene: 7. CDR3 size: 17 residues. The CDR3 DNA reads TGTGCCAGCAGCTTAGGAGCCGGGACTAGCGGGAATTACGAGCAGTACTTC. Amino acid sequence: CASSLGAGTSGNYEQYF.

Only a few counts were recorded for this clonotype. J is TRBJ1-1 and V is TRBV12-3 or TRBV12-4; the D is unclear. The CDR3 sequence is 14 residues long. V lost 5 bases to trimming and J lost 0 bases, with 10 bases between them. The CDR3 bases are TGTGCCAGCAGTCAAGCCTTTATGAACACTGAAGCTTTCTTT. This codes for CASSQAFMNTEAFF.

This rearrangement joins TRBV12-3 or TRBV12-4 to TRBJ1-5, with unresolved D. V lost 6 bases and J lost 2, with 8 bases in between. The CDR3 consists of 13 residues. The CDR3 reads CASRFHGNQPQHF. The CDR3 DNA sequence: TGTGCCAGCAGATTCCACGGCAATCAGCCCCAGCATTTT.

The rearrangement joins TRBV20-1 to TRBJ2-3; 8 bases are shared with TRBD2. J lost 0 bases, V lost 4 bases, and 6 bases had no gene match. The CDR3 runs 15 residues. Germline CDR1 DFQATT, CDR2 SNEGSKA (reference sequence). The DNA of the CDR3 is TGCAGTGCTAAAATAACTAGCGGAAGCACAGATACGCAGTATTTT. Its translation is CSAKITSGSTDTQYF.